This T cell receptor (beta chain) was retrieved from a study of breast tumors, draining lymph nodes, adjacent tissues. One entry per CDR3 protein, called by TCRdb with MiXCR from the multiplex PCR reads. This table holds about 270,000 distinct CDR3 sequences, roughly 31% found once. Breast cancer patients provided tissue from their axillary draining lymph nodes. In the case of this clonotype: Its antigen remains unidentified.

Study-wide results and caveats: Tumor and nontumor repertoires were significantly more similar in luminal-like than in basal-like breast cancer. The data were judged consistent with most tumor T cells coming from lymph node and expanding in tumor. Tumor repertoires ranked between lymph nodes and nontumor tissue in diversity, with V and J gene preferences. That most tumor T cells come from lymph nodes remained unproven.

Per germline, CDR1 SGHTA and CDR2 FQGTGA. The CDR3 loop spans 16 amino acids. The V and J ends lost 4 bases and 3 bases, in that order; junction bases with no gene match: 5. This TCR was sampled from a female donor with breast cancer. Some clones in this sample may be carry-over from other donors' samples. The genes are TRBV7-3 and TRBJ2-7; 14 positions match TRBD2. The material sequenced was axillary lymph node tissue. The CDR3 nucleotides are TGTGCCAGCAGCTCCGGACTAGCGGGAGGAGTCTACGAGCAGTACTTC. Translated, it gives CASSSGLAGGVYEQYF.